The rows below give T cell receptor beta chains drawn from one sample of a study of blood T cells in healthy people across ages. TCRdb processed the 5' RACE reads anew with MiXCR; each CDR3 protein has one entry. This sample yields 250,000 to 300,000 distinct CDR3 sequences, of which roughly 29% are seen a single time; 29% belongs to the top ten. The sequencing sample was made of blood. The receptor source for this set is a woman in her seventies in good health. CDR3s include the opening cysteine and the closing phenylalanine or tryptophan. A D gene is named only where the DNA matches it firmly. Rows give clone size only sometimes, using once, few, many, or a class for an expanded clone.

cdr3_length	clone_size	v_call	d_call	j_call	cdr3_nt	cdr3_aa
15	few	TRBV18	NA	TRBJ2-1	TGTGCCAGCTCCCCCCAGGAGCGGTCCTACAATGAGCAGTTCTTC	CASSPQERSYNEQFF
14	NA	TRBV6-1	TRBD1	TRBJ1-2	TGTGCCAGCGCCCAGGGACAGGGGAACTATGGCTACACCTTC	CASAQGQGNYGYTF
13	few	TRBV7-2	NA	TRBJ1-5	TGTGCCAGCAGCTCCTCCCCAATCCAGCCCCAGCATTTT	CASSSSPIQPQHF
16	NA	TRBV10-3	TRBD2	TRBJ2-2	TGTGCCATCAAAATGACTAGCGCCGGGAACACCGGGGAGCTGTTTTTT	CAIKMTSAGNTGELFF
23	few	TRBV14	TRBD2	TRBJ2-1	TGTGCCAGCAGCCAAGTGGGCGGGAGGCTATCTGCCGTGGCGTTGGGCTCCTACAATGAGCAGTTCTTC	CASSQVGGRLSAVALGSYNEQFF
11	few	TRBV12-3/TRBV12-4	NA	TRBJ2-3	TGTGCCAGCAGCAGAAGAGATACGCAGTATTTT	CASSRRDTQYF
15	many	TRBV7-3	NA	TRBJ2-1	TGTGCCAGCAGCCTCGTGGAGAGCCCCTACAATGAGCAGTTCTTC	CASSLVESPYNEQFF
14	NA	TRBV5-1	NA	TRBJ2-1	TGCGCCAGCAGCTTAGGGGTAGCGAGTAATGAGCAGTTCTTC	CASSLGVASNEQFF
17	many	TRBV4-1	TRBD2	TRBJ2-5	TGCGCCAGCAGCCAAGCCTTAGCGGGAGGGCCCCAAGAGACCCAGTACTTC	CASSQALAGGPQETQYF
14	few	TRBV28	TRBD1	TRBJ1-2	TGTGCCAGCACTATCCGACAGGGCAACTATGGCTACACCTTC	CASTIRQGNYGYTF
13	NA	TRBV7-3	TRBD2	TRBJ2-1	TGTGCCAGCAGCTATGGACTAGCCAATGAGCAGTTCTTC	CASSYGLANEQFF
14	few	TRBV6-5	NA	TRBJ2-7	TGTGCCAGCAGTTCTAACAGGGAAGTCTACGAGCAGTACTTC	CASSSNREVYEQYF
13	NA	TRBV7-8	NA	TRBJ2-5	TGTGCCAGCAGCTTAGACAGGCATCGGACCCAGTACTTC	CASSLDRHRTQYF
16	many	TRBV9	NA	TRBJ2-2	TGTGCCAGCAGCGTAACGGGGCCCGCGAACACCGGGGAGCTGTTTTTT	CASSVTGPANTGELFF
18	NA	TRBV27	NA	TRBJ2-2	TGTGCCAGCAGTTTATTGCCGCCGGGGCCATCCCAAGGTGGGGAGCTGTTTTTT	CASSLLPPGPSQGGELFF
13	many	TRBV7-2	NA	TRBJ2-7	TGTGCCAGCAGGCCCCACAATGCAGACGAGCAGTACTTC	CASRPHNADEQYF
11	many	TRBV3-1	NA	TRBJ2-5	TGTGCCAGCAGCGGCCGGGACGCCCAGTACTTC	CASSGRDAQYF
16	few	TRBV18	NA	TRBJ1-2	TGTGCCAGCTCACCACCAATAGCAACAGGGATCTATGGCTACACCTTC	CASSPPIATGIYGYTF
12	NA	TRBV20-1	NA	TRBJ1-5	TGCAGTGCTACCAGGGCCAATCAGCCCCAGCATTTT	CSATRANQPQHF
16	few	TRBV9	TRBD1	TRBJ1-4	TGTGCCAGCAGCGTAGCTCCGGGACAGGGGGATGAAAAACTGTTTTTT	CASSVAPGQGDEKLFF
16	few	TRBV7-3	TRBD2	TRBJ2-7	TGTGCCAGCAGCTTACGTTCTAGCGGAATCAAGTCCGAGCAGTACTTC	CASSLRSSGIKSEQYF
11	NA	TRBV6-2/TRBV6-3	NA	TRBJ2-7	TGTGCCAGCAGCCAAGGACCAGGGGTGTACTTC	CASSQGPGVYF
14	few	TRBV6-6	NA	TRBJ1-1	TGTGCCAGCAGTTACTCAGCAATGAACACTGAAGCTTTCTTT	CASSYSAMNTEAFF
16	NA	TRBV12-3/TRBV12-4	TRBD2	TRBJ2-3	TGTGCCAGCAGTTTTCCAGCGGGGGGCCACACAGATACGCAGTATTTT	CASSFPAGGHTDTQYF
13	NA	TRBV7-2	NA	TRBJ2-5	TGTGCCAGCAGCACGGCCGGGCTAGAGACCCAGTACTTC	CASSTAGLETQYF
14	once	TRBV2	NA	TRBJ1-2	TGTGCCAGCAGTGGCCTAACAGGAAACTATGGCTACACCTTC	CASSGLTGNYGYTF
18	few	TRBV20-1	TRBD1	TRBJ1-4	TGCAGTGCTGAGGAAGGTTGGGACAGGGGGCCAACTAATGAAAAACTGTTTTTT	CSAEEGWDRGPTNEKLFF
14	many	TRBV28	NA	TRBJ1-5	TGTGCCAGCAGTTTCAGGGTTGAGGATCAGCCCCAGCATTTT	CASSFRVEDQPQHF
15	NA	TRBV2	NA	TRBJ2-3	TGTGCCAGCAGCCCCGGGGTGGGGGCGAAAGATACGCAGTATTTT	CASSPGVGAKDTQYF